This T cell receptor beta chain came from a study of early T cells in non-severe SARS-CoV-2 infection. Study as a whole: RNA in bulk from unsorted whole blood was sequenced, and chains were unpaired.

Study-level results: Anti-spike CD8 specificities were favored by VDJdb matching, whose results missed private and CD4 specificities.

In its sample, this clonotype was seen many times. Its antigen is undetermined. The germline gives CDR1 MNHEY, CDR2 SVGAGI. This CDR3 region has 14 residues. V was cut by 5 bases and J by 3 bases, with 13 bases left in between. Using its own MiXCR run on the 5' RACE reads, TCRdb lists one record per CDR3 protein. The sample lists tens of thousands of distinct CDR3 sequences; about 11% were seen once. The sequencing used whole blood, collected at baseline. The V and J genes are TRBV6-5 and TRBJ2-5; D tentatively reads TRBD1 or TRBD2 (5 bases each). The clonotype originates from an adult who was a healthcare worker with PCR-confirmed SARS-CoV-2 infection or an uninfected control (not recorded which). The CDR3 reads CASSRPGTEETQYF. CDR3 nucleotides: TGTGCCAGCAGTCGCCCCGGGACGGAAGAGACCCAGTACTTC.